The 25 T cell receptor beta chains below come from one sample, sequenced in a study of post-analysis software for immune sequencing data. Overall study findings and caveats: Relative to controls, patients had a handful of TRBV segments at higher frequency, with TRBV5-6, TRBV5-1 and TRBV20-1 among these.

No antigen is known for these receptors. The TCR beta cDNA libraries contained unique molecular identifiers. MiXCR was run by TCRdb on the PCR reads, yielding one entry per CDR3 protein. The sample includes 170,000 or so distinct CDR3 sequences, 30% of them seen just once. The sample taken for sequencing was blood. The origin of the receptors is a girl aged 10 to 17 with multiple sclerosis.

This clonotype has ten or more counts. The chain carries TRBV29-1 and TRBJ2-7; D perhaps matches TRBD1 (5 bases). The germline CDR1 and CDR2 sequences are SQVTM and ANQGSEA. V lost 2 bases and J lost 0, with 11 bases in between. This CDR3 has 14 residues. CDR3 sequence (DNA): TGCAGCGTTGAATGGGGCGATAGCTCCTACGAGCAGTACTTC. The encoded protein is CSVEWGDSSYEQYF.

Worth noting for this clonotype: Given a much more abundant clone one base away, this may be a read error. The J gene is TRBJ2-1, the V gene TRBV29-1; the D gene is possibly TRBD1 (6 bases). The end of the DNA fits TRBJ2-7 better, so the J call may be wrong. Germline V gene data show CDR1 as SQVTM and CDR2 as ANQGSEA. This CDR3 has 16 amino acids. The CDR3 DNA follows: TGCAGCGTTGAGGGGGCAGCCGGTAGCTCCTACAATGAGCAGTACTTC. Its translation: CSVEGAAGSSYNEQYF.

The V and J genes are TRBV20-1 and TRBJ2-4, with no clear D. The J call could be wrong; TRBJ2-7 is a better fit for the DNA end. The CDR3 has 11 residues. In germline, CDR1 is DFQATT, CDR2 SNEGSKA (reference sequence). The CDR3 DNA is TGCAGTGCTAGAGATTTCAGCGAGCAGTACTTC. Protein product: CSARDFSEQYF.

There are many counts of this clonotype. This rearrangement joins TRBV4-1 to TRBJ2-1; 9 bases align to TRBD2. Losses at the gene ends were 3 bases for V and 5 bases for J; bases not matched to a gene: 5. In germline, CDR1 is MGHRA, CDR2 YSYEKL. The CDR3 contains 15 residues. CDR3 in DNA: TGCGCCAGCAGCCACTCCGGGACTAGCAACAATGAGCAGTTCTTC. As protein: CASSHSGTSNNEQFF.

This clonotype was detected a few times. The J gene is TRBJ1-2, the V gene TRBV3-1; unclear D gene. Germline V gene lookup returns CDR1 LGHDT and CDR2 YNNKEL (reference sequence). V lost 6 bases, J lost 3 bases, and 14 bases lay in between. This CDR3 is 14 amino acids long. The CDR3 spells CASSHLVSDYGYTF. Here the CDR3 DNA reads TGTGCCAGCAGTCACCTTGTGAGTGACTATGGCTACACCTTC.

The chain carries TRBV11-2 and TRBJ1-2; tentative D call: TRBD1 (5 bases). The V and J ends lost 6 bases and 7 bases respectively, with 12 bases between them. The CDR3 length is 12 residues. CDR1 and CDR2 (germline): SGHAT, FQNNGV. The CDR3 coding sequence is TGTGCCAGCAGTTATGGGGGTGGTGGCTACACCTTC. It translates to CASSYGGGGYTF.

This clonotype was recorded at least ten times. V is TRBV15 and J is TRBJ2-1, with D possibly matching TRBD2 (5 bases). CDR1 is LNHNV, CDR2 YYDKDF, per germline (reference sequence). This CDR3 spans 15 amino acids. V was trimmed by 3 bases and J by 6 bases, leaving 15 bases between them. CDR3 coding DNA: TGTGCCACCAGCAGGACGAGCGGCCTAGGCAATGAGCAGTTCTTC. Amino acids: CATSRTSGLGNEQFF.

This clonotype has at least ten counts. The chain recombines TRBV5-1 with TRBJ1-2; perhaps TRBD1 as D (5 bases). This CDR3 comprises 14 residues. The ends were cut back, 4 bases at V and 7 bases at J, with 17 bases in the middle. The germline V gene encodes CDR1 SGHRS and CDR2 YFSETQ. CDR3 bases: TGCGCCAGCAGCCTCGGGACCGCCCTCCTTGGCTACACCTTC. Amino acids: CASSLGTALLGYTF. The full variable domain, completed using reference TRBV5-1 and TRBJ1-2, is KAGVTQTPRYLIKTRGQQVTLSCSPISGHRSVSWYQQTPGQGLQFLFEYFSETQRNKGNFPGRFSGRQFSNSRSEMNVSTLELGDSALYLCASSLGTALLGYTFGSGTRLTVV.

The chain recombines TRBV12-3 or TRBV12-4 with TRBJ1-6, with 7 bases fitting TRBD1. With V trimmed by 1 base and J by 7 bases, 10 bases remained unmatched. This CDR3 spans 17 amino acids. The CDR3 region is CASSLVARGGGNSPLHF. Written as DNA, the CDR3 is TGTGCCAGCAGTTTAGTGGCCAGGGGGGGAGGAAATTCACCCCTCCACTTT.

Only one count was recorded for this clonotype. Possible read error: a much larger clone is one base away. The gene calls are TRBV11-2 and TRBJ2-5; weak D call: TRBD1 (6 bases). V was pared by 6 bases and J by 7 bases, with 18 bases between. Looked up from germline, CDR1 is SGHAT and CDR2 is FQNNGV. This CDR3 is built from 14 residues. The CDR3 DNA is TGTGCCAGCAGTCGACAGGCGATTATAGGGACCCAGTACTTC. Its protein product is CASSRQAIIGTQYF.

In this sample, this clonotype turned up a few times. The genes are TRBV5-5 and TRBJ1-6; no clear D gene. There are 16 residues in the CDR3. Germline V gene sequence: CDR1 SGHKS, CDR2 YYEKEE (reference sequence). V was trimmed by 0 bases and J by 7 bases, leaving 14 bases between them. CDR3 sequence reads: CASSLVQNRRNSPLHF. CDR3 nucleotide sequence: TGTGCCAGCAGCTTGGTTCAAAACAGAAGGAATTCACCCCTCCACTTT.

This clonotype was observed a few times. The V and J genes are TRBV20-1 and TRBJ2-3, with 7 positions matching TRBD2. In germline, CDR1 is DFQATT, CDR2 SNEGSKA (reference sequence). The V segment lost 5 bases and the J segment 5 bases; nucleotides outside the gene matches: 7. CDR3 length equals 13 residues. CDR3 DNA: TGCAGTGCTCGGGGGAGGGCCCAAGATACGCAGTATTTT. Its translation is CSARGRAQDTQYF.

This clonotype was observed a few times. In nucleotides, the CDR3 is TGTGCCAGTACCGGGAGAGAGGGGATCGGTTACACCTTC. Its protein product is CASTGREGIGYTF. This chain uses TRBV19 with TRBJ1-2, with D possibly matching TRBD1 (5 bases). The germline V gene has CDR1 LNHDA and CDR2 SQIVND (reference sequence). The CDR3 length is 13 residues. V lost 7 bases to trimming and J lost 11 bases, with 20 bases between them.

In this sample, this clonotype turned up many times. The CDR3 loop reads CAISETSGQETQYF. CDR3 sequence (DNA): TGTGCCATCAGTGAGACTAGCGGGCAAGAGACCCAGTACTTC. The chain couples TRBV10-3 to TRBJ2-5, with 9 bases aligning to TRBD2. Germline V gives CDR1 ENHRY, CDR2 SYGVKD. J was trimmed by 2 bases and V by 2 bases; bases with no gene match: 0. This CDR3 comprises 14 residues.

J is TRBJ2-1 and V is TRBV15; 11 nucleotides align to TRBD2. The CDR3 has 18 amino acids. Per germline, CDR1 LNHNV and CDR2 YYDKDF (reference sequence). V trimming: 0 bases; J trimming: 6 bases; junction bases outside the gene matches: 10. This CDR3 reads CATSRDLQNSGGANEQFF. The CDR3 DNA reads TGTGCCACCAGCAGAGACCTCCAAAATAGCGGGGGGGCCAATGAGCAGTTCTTC.

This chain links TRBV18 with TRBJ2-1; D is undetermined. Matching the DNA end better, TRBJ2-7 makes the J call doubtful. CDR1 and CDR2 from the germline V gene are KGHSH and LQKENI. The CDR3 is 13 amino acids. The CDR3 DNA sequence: TGTGCCAGCTCACCACCATCACTCTACGAGCAGTACTTC. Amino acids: CASSPPSLYEQYF.

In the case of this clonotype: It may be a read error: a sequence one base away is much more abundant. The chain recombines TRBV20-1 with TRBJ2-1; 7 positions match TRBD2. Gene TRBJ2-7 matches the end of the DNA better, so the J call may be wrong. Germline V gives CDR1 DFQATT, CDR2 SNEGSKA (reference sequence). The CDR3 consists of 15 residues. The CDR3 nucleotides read TGCAGTGCTAGAGAACTAGCGACTTCCTACAATGAGCAGTACTTC. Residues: CSARELATSYNEQYF.

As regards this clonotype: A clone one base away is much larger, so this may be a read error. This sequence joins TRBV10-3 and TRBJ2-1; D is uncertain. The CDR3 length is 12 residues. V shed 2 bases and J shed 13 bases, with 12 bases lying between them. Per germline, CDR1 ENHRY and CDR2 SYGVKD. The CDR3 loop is CAISEGSETQFF. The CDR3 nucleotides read TGTGCCATCAGTGAGGGATCAGAGACCCAGTTCTTC.

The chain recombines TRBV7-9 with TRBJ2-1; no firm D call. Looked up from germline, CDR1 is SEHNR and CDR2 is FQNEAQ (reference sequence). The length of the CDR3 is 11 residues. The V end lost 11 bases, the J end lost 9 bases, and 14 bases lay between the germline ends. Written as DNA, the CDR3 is TGTGCCGGGCCGGGTGAAGGTGAGCAGTTCTTC. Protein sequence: CAGPGEGEQFF.

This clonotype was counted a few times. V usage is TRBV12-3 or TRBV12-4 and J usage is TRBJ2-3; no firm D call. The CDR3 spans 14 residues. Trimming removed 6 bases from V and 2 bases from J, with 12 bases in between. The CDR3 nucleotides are TGTGCCAGCAGCCCCGGACCTTTCACAGATACGCAGTATTTT. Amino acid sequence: CASSPGPFTDTQYF.

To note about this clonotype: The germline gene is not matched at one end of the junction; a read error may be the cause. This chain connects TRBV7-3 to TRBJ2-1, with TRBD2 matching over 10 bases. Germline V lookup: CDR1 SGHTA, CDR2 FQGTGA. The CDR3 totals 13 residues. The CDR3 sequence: CASSLAGANGQFF. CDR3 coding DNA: TGTGCCAGCAGCCTAGCGGGAGCCAATGGGCAGTTCTTC.

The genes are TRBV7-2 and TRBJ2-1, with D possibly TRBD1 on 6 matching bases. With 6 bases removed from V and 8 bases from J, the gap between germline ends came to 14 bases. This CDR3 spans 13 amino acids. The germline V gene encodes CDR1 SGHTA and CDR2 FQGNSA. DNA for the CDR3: TGTGCCAGCAGAGGGTCAGGGGTCGATGAGCAGTTCTTC. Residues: CASRGSGVDEQFF.

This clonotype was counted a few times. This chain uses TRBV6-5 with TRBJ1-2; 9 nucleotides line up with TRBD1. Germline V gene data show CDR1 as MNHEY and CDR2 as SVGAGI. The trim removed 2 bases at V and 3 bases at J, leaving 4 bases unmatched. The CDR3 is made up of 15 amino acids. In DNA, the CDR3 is TGTGCCAGCAGTTACGAGAACAGGGGGCACTATGGCTACACCTTC. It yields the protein CASSYENRGHYGYTF.

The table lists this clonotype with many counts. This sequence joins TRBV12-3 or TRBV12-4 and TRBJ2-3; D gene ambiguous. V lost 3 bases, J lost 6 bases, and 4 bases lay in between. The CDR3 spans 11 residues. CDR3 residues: CASSFKDTQYF. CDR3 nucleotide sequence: TGTGCCAGCAGTTTTAAGGATACGCAGTATTTT.

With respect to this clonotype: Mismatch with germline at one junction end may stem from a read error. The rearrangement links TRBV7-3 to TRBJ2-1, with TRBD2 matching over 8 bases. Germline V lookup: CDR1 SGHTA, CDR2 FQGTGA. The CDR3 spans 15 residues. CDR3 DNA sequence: TGTACCAGCAGCTTAATGGGGACTAGTGGCGATGAGCAGTTCTTC. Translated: CTSSLMGTSGDEQFF.